The 13 T cell receptor beta chains given below trace back to one sample, sequenced in a study of Graves' ophthalmopathy and Graves' hyperthyroidism. Using RNA transcripts, the TCR beta CDR3 regions were amplified. After a first-round RT-PCR with HTBI primers, a second-round multiplex PCR was run. A single record per CDR3 protein comes from TCRdb applying MiXCR to the multiplex PCR reads. The table lists 150,000 or so distinct CDR3 sequences, about two fifths of them singletons. Material for sequencing was peripheral blood. All receptors come from a man aged 25 to 40 with Graves' ophthalmopathy.

This clonotype was observed many times. The chain uses TRBV6-2 or TRBV6-3 and TRBJ2-7, with 10 bases lining up with TRBD2. CDR1 MNHEY and CDR2 SVGEGT come from the germline V gene. The V gene end was trimmed by 2 bases and the J gene end by 4 bases; junction bases not matched to a gene: 8. The CDR3 loop spans 16 amino acids. The CDR3 loop is CASSYGLAVEGYEQYF. CDR3 coding DNA: TGTGCCAGCAGTTACGGACTAGCGGTAGAGGGGTACGAGCAGTACTTC.

V gene TRBV11-2 combines with J gene TRBJ2-6, with D possibly being TRBD2 (5 bases). V was cut by 4 bases and J by 0 bases, with 10 bases left in between. Germline CDR1 is SGHAT and CDR2 is FQNNGV. The CDR3 extends over 16 amino acids. The CDR3 bases are TGTGCCAGCAGCTCGCAGCGGCCCTCTGGGGCCAACGTCCTGACTTTC. Residues: CASSSQRPSGANVLTF.

Ten or more counts support this clonotype. The genes are TRBV30 and TRBJ2-4, with TRBD2 matching 7 bases. CDR1 and CDR2 from the germline V gene are GTSNPN and SVGIG (reference sequence). The J segment lost 8 bases and the V segment lost 5 bases, leaving 6 bases of the junction unmatched. The CDR3 length is 12 residues. CDR3 bases: TGTGCCTGGCGTGGGGGAGGGCACATTCAGTACTTC. It encodes CAWRGGGHIQYF.

This clonotype was detected many times. The chain combines TRBV2 with TRBJ1-6; D is ambiguous. Germline values: CDR1 SNHLY, CDR2 FYNNEI. The CDR3 is made up of 15 amino acids. The V gene lost 7 bases and the J gene lost 4 bases, with 14 bases spanning the gap. CDR3 DNA: TGTGCCAGCACCCCGTCGGGGATTTATAATTCACCCCTCCACTTT. It specifies CASTPSGIYNSPLHF.

This chain joins TRBV7-2 and TRBJ2-7; D is uncertain. Trimming stripped 0 bases from V and 6 bases from J, with 9 bases between. Germline-derived CDR1 and CDR2 are SGHTA and FQGNSA. The CDR3 has 13 residues. The CDR3 reads CASSLAGWLEQYF. The CDR3 nucleotides read TGTGCCAGCAGCTTAGCGGGTTGGCTCGAGCAGTACTTC.

This clonotype was counted only a few times. The J gene is TRBJ2-7, the V gene TRBV28; D possibly corresponds to TRBD1 (5 bases). Looked up from germline, CDR1 is MDHEN and CDR2 is SYDVKM. CDR3 size: 12 residues. The V end lost 4 bases, the J end lost 5 bases, and 9 bases lay between the germline ends. The CDR3 bases are TGTGCCAGCAGTTCAAACAGGAACGAGCAGTACTTC. It is translated as CASSSNRNEQYF.

This clonotype was recorded many times. The genes are TRBV14 and TRBJ1-1; D gene unclear. CDR1 and CDR2 (germline): SGHDN, FVKESK. The CDR3 runs 13 residues. V lost 4 bases to trimming and J lost 5 bases, with 11 bases between them. CDR3 protein: CASSLRRSTEAFF. Here the CDR3 DNA reads TGTGCCAGCAGCCTTCGAAGGTCGACTGAAGCTTTCTTT. Variable domain in full (rest from reference TRBV14 and TRBJ1-1): EAGVTQFPSHSVIEKGQTVTLRCDPISGHDNLYWYRRVMGKEIKFLLHFVKESKQDESGMPNNRFLAERTGGTYSTLKVQPAELEDSGVYFCASSLRRSTEAFFGQGTRLTVV.

The rearrangement joins TRBV7-8 to TRBJ1-6; the D gene is possibly TRBD1 (6 bases). The V end lost 5 bases, the J end lost 10 bases, and 15 bases lay between the germline ends. The germline V gene has CDR1 SGHVS and CDR2 FQNEAQ. The CDR3 has 14 amino acids. The CDR3 DNA sequence: TGTGCCAGCAGCCTTAGGACAGTGCAATCACCCCTCCACTTT. Encoded protein: CASSLRTVQSPLHF.

There are many counts of this clonotype. The chain is built from TRBV28 and TRBJ2-7, with D unclear. Trimming shortened V by 5 bases and J by 12 bases, and 23 bases separated the two germline ends. The CDR3 extends over 14 amino acids. Germline V CDR1 and CDR2: MDHEN, SYDVKM. In nucleotides, the CDR3 is TGTGCCAGCAGTCACCGCCTACCTCGTAATAGGCGGTACTTC. It translates to CASSHRLPRNRRYF. The full variable domain, its missing parts supplied by reference TRBV28 and TRBJ2-7, is DVKVTQSSRYLVKRTGEKVFLECVQDMDHENMFWYRQDPGLGLRLIYFSYDVKMKEKGDIPEGYSVSREKKERFSLILESASTNQTSMYLCASSHRLPRNRRYFGPGTRLTVT.

This clonotype was counted many times. The chain has TRBV28 and TRBJ2-2; perhaps TRBD2 as D (6 bases). CDR1 and CDR2 (germline): MDHEN, SYDVKM. Trimming left V 2 bases short and J 4 bases short, with 17 bases between. The CDR3 loop spans 17 amino acids. Here the CDR3 reads CASSLELGAGGTGELFF. In nucleotides, the CDR3 is TGTGCCAGCAGTTTAGAGTTGGGAGCGGGTGGCACCGGGGAGCTGTTTTTT.

This clonotype came up many times. The chain is built from TRBV19 and TRBJ1-1; D may be TRBD1 (6 bases). The CDR3 consists of 15 residues. Germline-derived CDR1 and CDR2 are LNHDA and SQIVND (reference sequence). The ends were cut back, 7 bases at V and 4 bases at J, with 19 bases in the middle. The CDR3, as DNA: TGTGCCAGTAAGCTGCGGGGGCGCCGGACCACTGAAGCTTTCTTT. The encoded protein is CASKLRGRRTTEAFF.

J is TRBJ2-4 and V is TRBV28; TRBD2 matches at 8 bases. Germline assignment: CDR1 MDHEN and CDR2 SYDVKM. The V gene end was trimmed by 4 bases and the J gene end by 0 bases; junction bases not matched to a gene: 5. The length of the CDR3 is 16 residues. The CDR3 protein is CASSWGLGLAKNIQYF. In DNA, the CDR3 is TGTGCCAGCAGTTGGGGACTAGGATTAGCCAAAAACATTCAGTACTTC.

The rearrangement links TRBV28 to TRBJ2-4; the D call may be TRBD1 or TRBD2 (5 bases each). The germline gives CDR1 MDHEN, CDR2 SYDVKM. The CDR3 totals 17 residues. V lost 4 bases and J 3 bases, leaving 19 bases between the germline ends. CDR3 bases: TGTGCCAGCAGTTCGACAGCCGGGAACGTCGACAAAAACATTCAGTACTTC. Protein: CASSSTAGNVDKNIQYF.